Listed below are T cell receptor beta chains from one sample, sequenced in a study of T cells after yellow fever vaccination. TCRdb called the 5' RACE reads again in MiXCR, with one record for every CDR3 protein. The sample includes about 300,000 distinct CDR3 sequences, approximately 10% seen only once; the top ten take over 3%. Material: CD4+ T cells sorted from PBMCs, obtained 5 days after the yellow fever booster vaccination. These receptor sequences come from a man aged 18-30 years who received the YFV17D yellow fever vaccine. CDR3s include the opening cysteine and the closing phenylalanine or tryptophan. The order of the fields is CDR3 DNA, CDR3 protein, D gene, clone size, J gene, V gene. D genes are given only for firm matches. Size is omitted from some rows. Given values are once, few, many or a class for expanded clones.

TGTGCCAGCACCACAGACAGGGCTAGGTATGGCTGCACCTTC,CASTTDRARYGCTF,TRBD1,.,TRBJ1-2,TRBV12-3/TRBV12-4
TGTGCCAGCAGCTCCCAGGGCGGACCCGGGGAGCTGTTTTTT,CASSSQGGPGELFF,.,many,TRBJ2-2,TRBV7-9
TGTGCCAGCAGCCAAGATCCGGGGATGGATGCTTTCTTT,CASSQDPGMDAFF,.,few,TRBJ1-1,TRBV14
TGTGCCAGCACCTCGGGCACCACAGATACGCAGTATTTT,CASTSGTTDTQYF,.,.,TRBJ2-3,TRBV12-3/TRBV12-4
TGCGCCAGCAGCCAAGATGGTTGGCAGGGTGGAGGGGCTGAAAAACTGTTTTTT,CASSQDGWQGGGAEKLFF,.,.,TRBJ1-4,TRBV4-3
TGTGCCAGCAGCTTAGTACTAGCGGGGGGATACAATGAGCAGTTCTTC,CASSLVLAGGYNEQFF,TRBD2,many,TRBJ2-1,TRBV7-2
TGTGCCAGCGGAGGACTAGCGGGGGGGTTGACCACAGATACGCAGTATTTT,CASGGLAGGLTTDTQYF,TRBD2,.,TRBJ2-3,TRBV4-2
TGTGCCATCAAGCGGGGGGGCGGCACAGATACGCAGTATTTT,CAIKRGGGTDTQYF,TRBD2,few,TRBJ2-3,TRBV7-2
TGTGCCAGCAGTTGGGGGGGTGGAGGCCGTGGCACAGATACGCAGTATTTT,CASSWGGGGRGTDTQYF,TRBD2,.,TRBJ2-3,TRBV28
TGCGCCAGCAGCCCTGGGAATCCCGGAAATTGGGCTACTACGCAGTATTTT,CASSPGNPGNWATTQYF,.,.,TRBJ2-3,TRBV5-1
TGTGCCTGGACCGAGCGCGGCCGCACAGATACGCAGTATTTT,CAWTERGRTDTQYF,.,.,TRBJ2-3,TRBV30
TGCGCCAGCAGCTCGACTAGCGGGGGGGCCTACAATGAGCAGTTCTTC,CASSSTSGGAYNEQFF,TRBD2,.,TRBJ2-1,TRBV4-3
TGTGCCAGCAGCTTATCCCAGGGAGAATTGGAGACCCAGTACTTC,CASSLSQGELETQYF,.,many,TRBJ2-5,TRBV11-1
TGCGCCAGCAGCTTGGATGGGAACTTGAACACTGAAGCTTTCTTT,CASSLDGNLNTEAFF,.,.,TRBJ1-1,TRBV5-1
TGCGCCAGCAGCTTTTATCTCGCGGGCCCTGGCACAGATACGCAGTATTTT,CASSFYLAGPGTDTQYF,.,.,TRBJ2-3,TRBV5-1
TGTGCCAGCAGCTTCAGAGGCGGGGGCACAGATACGCAGTATTTT,CASSFRGGGTDTQYF,.,many,TRBJ2-3,TRBV7-9